The entry below describes one T cell receptor beta chain. Germline-derived CDR1 and CDR2 are SGHDT and YYEEEE. The CDR3 is made up of 12 amino acids. Losses at the gene ends were 4 bases for V and 4 bases for J; bases not matched to a gene: 1. This sample was included in a study of blood T cell repertoires in COVID-19. Clones were sequenced by immunoSEQ multiplex PCR, and TCRdb holds only the in-frame ones, with some missing. The data hold some 260,000 clones, with around nine tenths observed a single time. The source is a man aged 18 to 29 with active or convalescent COVID-19. J is TRBJ1-1 and V is TRBV5-6, with TRBD1 identical over 7 bases. Sequencing was performed on peripheral blood. The CDR3 sequence: CASSTGVTEAFF. Written as DNA, the CDR3 is TGTGCCAGCAGCACAGGGGTCACTGAAGCTTTCTTT.